This T cell receptor (beta chain) was observed in a study of CD8 T cells in Susac syndrome. The RNA input was roughly 0.5 to 1 ug, and it was reverse transcribed with random hexamers. Each CDR3 protein gets one entry after TCRdb re-called the immunoSEQ multiplex PCR reads with MiXCR. This sample has 150,000 or so distinct CDR3 sequences, with under 95% found just once. This CDR3 region has 19 residues. Germline assignment: CDR1 SGHDT and CDR2 YYEEEE. V lost 4 bases and J lost 7; bases outside the gene matches: 14. This clonotype was picked up one time. The chain couples TRBV5-6 to TRBJ2-2; 15 nucleotides line up with TRBD2. The sample taken for sequencing was CD4+ T cells from PBMCs. The sequence came from a human donor in good health. Here the CDR3 reads CASSTIPGLAGGEVGELFF. Written as DNA, the CDR3 is TGTGCCAGCAGCACCATTCCGGGACTAGCGGGGGGTGAGGTCGGGGAGCTGTTTTTT.